These 2 T cell receptor beta chains came from one sample sequenced in a study of regulatory T cells in long-lasting Graves disease. Through Arm-PCR of CDR3 regions and iRepertoire HTBI primers, TCR beta libraries were built. TCRdb reprocessed the multiplex PCR reads via MiXCR and lists one record per CDR3 protein. The sample shows a few hundred thousand distinct CDR3 sequences, 15% to 20% of them seen only once. Time point denoted: newly diagnosed GD, antithyroid drugs for less than 3 months. PBMC RNA was the source of the TCR library. This same sample was also taken into another study, of T cells in Graves' hyperthyroidism and ophthalmopathy.

The input for sequencing was peripheral blood mononuclear cells (PBMCs), taken at new diagnosis, from a patient treated with antithyroid drugs. Source of these receptors: a woman younger than 35 with Graves disease.

This clonotype was detected ten times or more. The chain recombines TRBV2 with TRBJ2-3; D is ambiguous. This CDR3 comprises 14 residues. Germline CDR1 SNHLY, CDR2 FYNNEI. V was cut by 4 bases and J by 4 bases, with 12 bases left in between. The CDR3 region has the DNA TGTGCCAGCAGTGGGCTCCCGACTTCAGATACGCAGTATTTT. Residues: CASSGLPTSDTQYF.

This clonotype was found a few times. V and J are TRBV25-1 and TRBJ2-1; D uncertain. The V and J ends lost 7 bases and 6 bases respectively, with 13 bases between them. The germline CDR1 and CDR2 sequences are MGHDK and SYGVNS. The length of the CDR3 is 13 residues. The CDR3 region is CASTVVGINEQFF. CDR3 in DNA: TGTGCCAGCACGGTAGTTGGGATCAATGAGCAGTTCTTC.